These 16 T cell receptor beta chains originate from one sample sequenced in a study of response to subunit inactivated influenza vaccine. TCRdb re-analysed the RT-PCR reads in MiXCR, keeping a single row per CDR3 protein. This table has a few hundred thousand distinct CDR3 sequences, 20% to 25% appearing once. The sample in question was PBMCs from blood, obtained approximately 20 months after vaccination. The receptor set was obtained from a man between 45 and 75 years old who received an inactivated influenza vaccine.

This clonotype was observed a few times. CDR3 amino acids: CASSAGGGYGYTF. The CDR3 DNA reads as TGTGCCAGCAGCGCAGGGGGCGGATATGGCTACACCTTC. The V gene is TRBV7-8, the J gene TRBJ1-2; 8 bases fit TRBD1. With 5 bases clipped from V and 5 bases from J, the junction kept 4 bases outside the gene matches. Looked up from germline, CDR1 is SGHVS and CDR2 is FQNEAQ. The CDR3 sequence is 13 residues long.

The V gene is TRBV6-1, the J gene TRBJ1-6; D gene uncertain. The CDR3 has 16 amino acids. Germline CDR1 is MNHNS and CDR2 is SASEGT. V lost 1 base and J lost 10, with 17 bases in between. In nucleotides, the CDR3 is TGTGCCAGCAGTGAAGTGTATCCGGGCCAAGGGTCACCCCTCCACTTT. It specifies CASSEVYPGQGSPLHF.

This clonotype showed up many times. V and J are TRBV7-2 and TRBJ1-2; 12 nucleotides agree with TRBD1. With 2 bases clipped from V and 5 bases from J, the junction kept 9 bases outside the gene matches. Looked up from germline, CDR1 is SGHTA and CDR2 is FQGNSA. This CDR3 comprises 17 residues. The CDR3 sequence is CASSLSAGTGGRYGYTF. CDR3 bases: TGTGCCAGCAGCTTATCCGCGGGGACAGGGGGCCGGTATGGCTACACCTTC. Together with reference TRBV7-2 and TRBJ1-2, the CDR3 gives the full variable domain: GAGVSQSPSNKVTEKGKDVELRCDPISGHTALYWYRQSLGQGLEFLIYFQGNSAPDKSGLPSDRFSAERTGGSVSTLTIQRTQQEDSAVYLCASSLSAGTGGRYGYTFGSGTRLTVV.

The rearrangement links TRBV12-3 or TRBV12-4 to TRBJ1-2; D remains unclear. The CDR3 is 14 residues long. The V end was cut by 6 bases, the J end by 4 bases, with 15 bases between. In DNA form, the CDR3 reads TGTGCCAGCAGCCCTTGGGAGGTGAGCTATGGCTACACCTTC. This codes for CASSPWEVSYGYTF.

This sequence joins TRBV6-1 and TRBJ1-6; 8 bases line up with TRBD1. This CDR3 region has 17 residues. Unmatched junction bases numbered 13, after V lost 6 bases and J lost 6 bases. CDR1 MNHNS and CDR2 SASEGT come from the germline V gene. As DNA, the CDR3 is TGTGCCAGCAGCCAAGGGGTCAGGGGGCAGGGTAATTCACCCCTCCACTTT. Its protein is CASSQGVRGQGNSPLHF.

The chain combines TRBV20-1 with TRBJ2-1; D perhaps matches TRBD2 (7 bases). Per germline, CDR1 DFQATT and CDR2 SNEGSKA (reference sequence). The CDR3 runs to 13 residues. The ends were cut back, 4 bases at V and 13 bases at J, with 20 bases in the middle. The CDR3: CSAILRGAGAQFF. DNA for the CDR3: TGCAGTGCTATACTCCGGGGGGCGGGGGCTCAGTTCTTC.

The rearrangement links TRBV6-1 to TRBJ1-2, with D perhaps matching TRBD1 (5 bases). Germline V lookup: CDR1 MNHNS, CDR2 SASEGT. The CDR3 runs to 13 residues. V lost 7 bases and J 4 bases, leaving 13 bases between the germline ends. The CDR3 DNA sequence: TGTGCCAGCACCGAAAGGGACCTCTATGGCTACACCTTC. This translates into CASTERDLYGYTF.

This clonotype was found a few times. This chain uses TRBV29-1 with TRBJ2-7; 7 positions agree with TRBD2. The CDR3 runs 15 residues. Unmatched junction bases numbered 13, after V lost 6 bases and J lost 2 bases. Per the germline V gene, CDR1 is SQVTM and CDR2 is ANQGSEA. The CDR3 DNA is TGCAGCGTCGAGAGACCTAGCGGACCAACCTACGAGCAGTACTTC. Translating it yields CSVERPSGPTYEQYF.

The chain combines TRBV11-2 with TRBJ1-2, with D unresolved. V was cut by 4 bases and J by 0 bases, with 15 bases left in between. The CDR3 consists of 16 residues. The V gene's germline CDR1 is SGHAT and CDR2 FQNNGV. The CDR3 here is CASSSTPTDANYGYTF. The CDR3 DNA reads as TGTGCCAGCAGCTCTACCCCCACGGACGCTAACTATGGCTACACCTTC.

This clonotype was seen more than once but under ten times. The genes are TRBV11-2 and TRBJ1-1; no reliable D call. Germline V CDR1 and CDR2: SGHAT, FQNNGV. Trimming took 7 bases from V and 1 from J, leaving 19 bases between them. The CDR3 totals 16 residues. CDR3 residues: CASTDGAGRKNTEAFF. The DNA for the CDR3 is TGTGCCAGCACCGACGGAGCCGGACGGAAGAACACTGAAGCTTTCTTT.

This clonotype was detected many times. This chain joins TRBV2 and TRBJ1-4, with 7 bases identical to TRBD1. After removal of 6 bases from V and 4 bases from J, the junction contained 5 bases not matched to a gene. The CDR3 totals 14 residues. Per the germline V gene, CDR1 is SNHLY and CDR2 is FYNNEI. The CDR3 DNA reads TGTGCCAGCAGAGTACAGGGGTATAATGAAAAACTGTTTTTT. This codes for CASRVQGYNEKLFF.

This clonotype was seen only a few times. The chain employs TRBV7-8 and TRBJ1-4, with D perhaps TRBD1 (6 bases). This CDR3 region has 17 residues. Germline CDR1 is SGHVS and CDR2 is FQNEAQ. The V end was cut by 3 bases, the J end by 0 bases, with 14 bases between. The CDR3: CASSLGTIRATNEKLFF. The CDR3 DNA reads TGTGCCAGCAGCTTGGGGACAATAAGGGCAACTAATGAAAAACTGTTTTTT.

This clonotype was recorded a few times. The CDR3 DNA reads as TGTGCCAGCAGTCCGGGACTACGCTATGGCTACACCTTC. Encoded protein: CASSPGLRYGYTF. This sequence joins TRBV12-3 or TRBV12-4 and TRBJ1-2; D possibly corresponds to TRBD1 (5 bases). This CDR3 is built from 13 residues. V was cut by 5 bases and J by 4 bases, with 11 bases left in between.

The chain links TRBV20-1 to TRBJ2-3; D is unresolved. CDR1 is DFQATT, CDR2 SNEGSKA, per germline (reference sequence). The CDR3 is 13 residues long. The V end was cut by 6 bases, the J end by 1 base, with 11 bases between. For the CDR3, the DNA is TGCAGTGCCAAGATAAAGGGCACAGATACGCAGTATTTT. It encodes CSAKIKGTDTQYF.

The rearrangement uses TRBV5-5 and TRBJ2-2, with 11 bases aligning to TRBD2. The CDR3 length is 16 residues. After removal of 4 bases from V and 7 bases from J, the junction contained 9 bases not matched to a gene. From germline, CDR1 is SGHKS and CDR2 YYEKEE (reference sequence). DNA for the CDR3: TGTGCCAGCAGCCGCCCGGGACTAGCGGTCGGCGGGGAGCTGTTTTTT. Its translation: CASSRPGLAVGGELFF.

This clonotype was observed a few times. The gene calls are TRBV9 and TRBJ1-3; a weak D match, TRBD1 (5 bases). The length of the CDR3 is 16 residues. The germline V gene has CDR1 SGDLS and CDR2 YYNGEE. Trimming removed 0 bases at V and 1 base at J, with 11 bases between. The CDR3 protein is CASSVGEGRSGNTIYF. CDR3 coding DNA: TGTGCCAGCAGCGTAGGAGAGGGACGGTCTGGAAACACCATATATTTT. The variable domain in full, completed from reference TRBV9 and TRBJ1-3, reads DSGVTQTPKHLITATGQRVTLRCSPRSGDLSVYWYQQSLDQGLQFLIQYYNGEERAKGNILERFSAQQFPDLHSELNLSSLELGDSALYFCASSVGEGRSGNTIYFGEGSWLTVV.